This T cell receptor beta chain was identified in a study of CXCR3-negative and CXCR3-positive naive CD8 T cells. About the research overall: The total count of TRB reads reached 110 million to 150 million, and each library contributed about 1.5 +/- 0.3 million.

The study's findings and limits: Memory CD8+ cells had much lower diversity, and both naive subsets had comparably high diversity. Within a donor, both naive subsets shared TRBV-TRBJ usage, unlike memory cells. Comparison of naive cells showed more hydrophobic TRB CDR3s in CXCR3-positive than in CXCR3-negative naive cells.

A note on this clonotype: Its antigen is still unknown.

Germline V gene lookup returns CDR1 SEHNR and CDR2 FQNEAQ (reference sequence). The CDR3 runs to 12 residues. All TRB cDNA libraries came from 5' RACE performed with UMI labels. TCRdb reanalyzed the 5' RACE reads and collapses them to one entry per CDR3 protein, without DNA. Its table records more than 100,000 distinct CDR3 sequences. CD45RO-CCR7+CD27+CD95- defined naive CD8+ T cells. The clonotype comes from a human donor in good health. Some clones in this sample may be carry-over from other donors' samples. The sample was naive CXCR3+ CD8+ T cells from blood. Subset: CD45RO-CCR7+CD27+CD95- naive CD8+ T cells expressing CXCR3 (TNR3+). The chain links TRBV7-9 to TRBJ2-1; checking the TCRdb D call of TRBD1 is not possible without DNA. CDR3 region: CAINGQGNEQFF.